The present T cell receptor beta chain was sequenced within a study of blood T cell repertoires in COVID-19. Clones were read by immunoSEQ multiplex PCR, and TCRdb kept only the in-frame ones, dropping some. Here the sample spans around 120,000 clones, more than 75% being singletons. The sample holds one count of this clone. The sequenced sample consisted of peripheral blood. The receptor comes from a woman aged 70 to 79 with acute or convalescent COVID-19.

CDR3 nucleotide sequence: TGCGCCAGCAGCTTACAGGGGGGCTCCTACAATGAGCAGTTCTTC. Encoded protein: CASSLQGGSYNEQFF. This sequence joins TRBV5-1 and TRBJ2-1; 8 positions match TRBD1. Germline V CDR1 and CDR2: SGHRS, YFSETQ. V trimming: 2 bases; J trimming: 0 bases; junction bases outside the gene matches: 1. This CDR3 is 15 amino acids long.